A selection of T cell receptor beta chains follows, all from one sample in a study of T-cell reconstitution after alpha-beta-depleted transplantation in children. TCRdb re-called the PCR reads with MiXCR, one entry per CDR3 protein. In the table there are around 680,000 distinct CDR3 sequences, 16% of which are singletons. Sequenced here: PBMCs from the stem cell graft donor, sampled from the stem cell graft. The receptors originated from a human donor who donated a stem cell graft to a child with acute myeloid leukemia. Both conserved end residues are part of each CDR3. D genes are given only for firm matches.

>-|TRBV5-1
CASSLDSEQYF
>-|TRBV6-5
CASSYSEDVPYGYTF
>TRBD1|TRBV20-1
CSAYRGKSSGNTIYF
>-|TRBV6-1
CASSFGQLNTEAFF
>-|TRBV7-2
CASSPDSYTGELFF
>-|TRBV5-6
CASSPPGAANEKLFF
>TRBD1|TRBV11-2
CASDRVTYGYTF
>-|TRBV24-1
CATSVGSQETQYF
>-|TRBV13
CASSLGGRLSEKLFF
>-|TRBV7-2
CASSLGADSSAREQYF
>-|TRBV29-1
CSALFAFF
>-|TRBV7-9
CASSYFGRSGANVLTF
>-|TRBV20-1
CSVLGEVIGELFF
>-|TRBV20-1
CSASGGTGTSQETQYF
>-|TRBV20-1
CSAGPNNEKLFF
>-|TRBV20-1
CSARDDRDEQFF
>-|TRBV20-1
CSASSSRSYNEQFF
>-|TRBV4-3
CASSQDRRPPEKLFF
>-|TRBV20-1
CSASAQRVHYEQYF
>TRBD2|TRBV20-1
CSARDSSTTGGTYNEQFF
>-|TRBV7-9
CASSSEGDLSYNEQFF
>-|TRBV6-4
CASSDSAGYNEQFF
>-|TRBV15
CATSAGDGSQETQYF
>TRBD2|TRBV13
CASSYLAGGESYNEQFF
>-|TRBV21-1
CASSKGLRELFF
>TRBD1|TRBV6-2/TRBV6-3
CASSSFLGTGYAYGYTF
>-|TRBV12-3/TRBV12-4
CASSFRWEGSYNSPLHF
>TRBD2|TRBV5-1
CASSLDGTSMSETQYF
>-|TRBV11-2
CASSLPPRVQETQYF
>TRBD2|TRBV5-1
CASSLPSGGARDEQFF
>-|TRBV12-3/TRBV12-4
CASSLEGAEAFF
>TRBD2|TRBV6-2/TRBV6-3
CASSYEWRRGELDTQYF
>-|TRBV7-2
CASSSRDIRETQYF
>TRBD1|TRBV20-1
CSALRDRVDDGYTF
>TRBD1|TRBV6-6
CASSKTGGASNEQFF